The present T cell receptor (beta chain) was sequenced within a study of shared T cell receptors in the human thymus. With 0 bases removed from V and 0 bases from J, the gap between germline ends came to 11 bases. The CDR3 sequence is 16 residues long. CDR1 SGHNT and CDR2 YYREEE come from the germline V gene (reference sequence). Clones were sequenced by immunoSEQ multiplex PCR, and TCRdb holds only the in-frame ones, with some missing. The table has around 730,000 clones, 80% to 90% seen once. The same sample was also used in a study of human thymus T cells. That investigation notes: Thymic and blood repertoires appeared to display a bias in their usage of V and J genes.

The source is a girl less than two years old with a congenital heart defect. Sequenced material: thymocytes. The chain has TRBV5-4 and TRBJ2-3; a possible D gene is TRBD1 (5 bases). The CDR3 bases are TGTGCCAGCAGCTTGGGGCGGACAAAGAGCACAGATACGCAGTATTTT. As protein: CASSLGRTKSTDTQYF.